The text below deals with one T cell receptor (beta chain). Per the original methods: Amplified reference gene primers provided the basis for estimating nucleated cell counts. The protocol was immunoSEQ multiplex PCR, while the TCRdb copy is restricted to in-frame clones and leaves out a portion. The V and J calls and the clone size are those of that table, but D and trimming were determined from the DNA. This sample has some 50,000 clones, with 90% found just once. This record belongs to a study of blood T cell repertoires in COVID-19. Study as a whole: The United States, Italy and Spain were the sources of the acute and convalescent COVID-19 samples. The analysed material was cDNA or gDNA that came from T cells, B-cell-depleted T cells, or PBMCs.

Between the trimmed V and J ends, which lost 6 bases and 0 bases, there was a span of 11 bases. Germline CDR1 is SNHLY and CDR2 is FYNNEI. The CDR3 is made up of 15 amino acids. The sample taken for sequencing was peripheral blood. The source of this sequence is a middle-aged man with acute or convalescent COVID-19. J is TRBJ1-4 and V is TRBV2, with D possibly matching TRBD1 (6 bases). The DNA of the CDR3 is TGTGCCAGCAGAGCTACAGGGTCAACTAATGAAAAACTGTTTTTT. Its protein is CASRATGSTNEKLFF.